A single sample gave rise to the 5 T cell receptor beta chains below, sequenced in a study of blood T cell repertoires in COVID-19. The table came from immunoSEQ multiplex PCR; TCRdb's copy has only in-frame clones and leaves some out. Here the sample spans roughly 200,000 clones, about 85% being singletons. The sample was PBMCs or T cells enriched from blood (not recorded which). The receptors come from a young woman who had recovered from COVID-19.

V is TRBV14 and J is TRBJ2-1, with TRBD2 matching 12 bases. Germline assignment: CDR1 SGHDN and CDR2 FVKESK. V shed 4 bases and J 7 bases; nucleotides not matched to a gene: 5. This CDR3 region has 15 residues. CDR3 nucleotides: TGTGCCAGCAGCCGGGTAGGACTAGCGGGGAATGAGCAGTTCTTC. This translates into CASSRVGLAGNEQFF.

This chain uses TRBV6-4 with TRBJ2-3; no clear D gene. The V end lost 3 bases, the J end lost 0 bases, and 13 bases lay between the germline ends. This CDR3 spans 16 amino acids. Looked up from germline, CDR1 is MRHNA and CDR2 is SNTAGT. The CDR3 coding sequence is TGTGCCAGCAGTGAGGAAATGGGCGATAGCACAGATACGCAGTATTTT. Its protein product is CASSEEMGDSTDTQYF.

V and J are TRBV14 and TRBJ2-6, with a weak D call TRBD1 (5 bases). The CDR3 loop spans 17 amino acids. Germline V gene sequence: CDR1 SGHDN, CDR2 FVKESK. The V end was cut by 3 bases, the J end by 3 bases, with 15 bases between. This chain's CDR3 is CASSQPGLVDGANVLTF. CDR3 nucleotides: TGTGCCAGCAGCCAGCCAGGGTTAGTGGATGGGGCCAACGTCCTGACTTTC.

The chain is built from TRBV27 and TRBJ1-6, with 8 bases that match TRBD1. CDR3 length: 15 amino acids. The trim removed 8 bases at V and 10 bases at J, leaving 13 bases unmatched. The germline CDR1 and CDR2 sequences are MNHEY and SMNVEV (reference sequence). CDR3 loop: CASRRSGQGSSPLHF. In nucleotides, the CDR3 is TGTGCCAGCCGACGTTCCGGACAGGGTTCCTCACCCCTCCACTTT.

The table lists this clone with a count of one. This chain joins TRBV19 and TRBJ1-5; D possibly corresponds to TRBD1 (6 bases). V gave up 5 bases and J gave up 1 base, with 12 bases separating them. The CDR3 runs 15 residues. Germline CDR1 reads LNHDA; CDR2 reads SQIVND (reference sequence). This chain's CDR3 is CASSHRVVSNQPQHF. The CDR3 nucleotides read TGTGCCAGTAGTCACAGGGTGGTGAGCAATCAGCCCCAGCATTTT. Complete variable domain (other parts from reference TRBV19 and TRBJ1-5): DGGITQSPKYLFRKEGQNVTLSCEQNLNHDAMYWYRQDPGQGLRLIYYSQIVNDFQKGDIAEGYSVSREKKESFPLTVTSAQKNPTAFYLCASSHRVVSNQPQHFGDGTRLSIL.